These T cell receptor beta chains were read from a single sample in a study of shared clonotypes between healthy human individuals. Clones were read by immunoSEQ multiplex PCR, and TCRdb kept only the in-frame ones, dropping some. This table holds roughly 1,600,000 clones, 98% found once. The sequencing input was naive CD4+ T cells sorted from blood. These receptor sequences come from a man aged 25 to 40 in good health. Each CDR3 is given with its conserved first and last residue. The D gene is left open where the match is weak. The size entry is marked missing in some rows and otherwise reads once, few, many or a size class.

-	-	TRBV7-8	TRBJ2-2	CASNLRPGSSTGELFF	TGTGCCAGCAACCTCCGGCCAGGGTCGAGCACCGGGGAGCTGTTTTTT
-	TRBD1	TRBV25-1	TRBJ1-5	CASSPQGRGPPQHF	TGTGCCAGCAGTCCACAGGGGCGAGGGCCGCCCCAGCATTTT
once	-	TRBV27	TRBJ2-5	CASGKTGRETQYF	TGTGCCAGCGGTAAAACGGGCCGGGAGACCCAGTACTTC
-	-	TRBV7-9	TRBJ2-7	CASSLNLDTAYEQYF	TGTGCCAGCAGCTTAAATTTGGACACAGCCTACGAGCAGTACTTC
-	TRBD1	TRBV27	TRBJ2-2	CASRWDRRTNTGELFF	TGTGCCAGCCGCTGGGACAGGAGAACGAACACCGGGGAGCTGTTTTTT
-	TRBD1	TRBV30	TRBJ1-1	CAVESGGPTEAFF	TGTGCCGTGGAGTCAGGGGGACCCACTGAAGCTTTCTTT
-	TRBD1	TRBV27	TRBJ1-1	CASRATGLATEAFF	TGTGCCAGCAGGGCGACAGGGCTGGCCACTGAAGCTTTCTTT
-	-	TRBV20-1	TRBJ2-3	CSADTTDTQYF	TGCAGTGCCGACACCACAGATACGCAGTATTTT
-	-	TRBV10-3	TRBJ1-1	CAISNTGHSEAFF	TGTGCCATCAGTAATACGGGACACAGTGAAGCTTTCTTT
-	TRBD1	TRBV5-4	TRBJ2-1	CASWRQGSRNEQFF	TGTGCCAGCTGGAGACAGGGGAGTAGGAATGAGCAGTTCTTC
-	-	TRBV28	TRBJ2-7	CASSPDGSSDEQYF	TGTGCCAGCAGCCCTGACGGGAGTAGCGACGAGCAGTACTTC
-	TRBD1	TRBV28	TRBJ1-5	CASSLLTGQGNQPQHF	TGTGCCAGCAGTTTACTGACGGGACAGGGGAATCAGCCCCAGCATTTT
-	-	TRBV5-1	TRBJ1-3	CASSLGYDSGNTIYF	TGCGCCAGCAGCTTGGGTTACGATTCTGGAAACACCATATATTTT
-	-	TRBV18	TRBJ1-5	CASSQSSNQPQHF	TGTGCCAGCTCACAAAGTAGCAATCAGCCCCAGCATTTT
-	-	TRBV2	TRBJ2-1	CASSLLREQFF	TGTGCCAGCAGCCTCTTGCGCGAGCAGTTCTTC
-	-	TRBV4-1	TRBJ2-3	CASSQRFQLDTQYF	TGCGCCAGCAGCCAACGCTTCCAGTTGGATACGCAGTATTTT
-	TRBD1	TRBV5-1	TRBJ2-7	CASSLARTGSYEQYF	TGCGCCAGCAGCTTGGCCCGGACAGGGTCCTACGAGCAGTACTTC
-	-	TRBV27	TRBJ1-5	CASSLPDEKSSNQPQHF	TGTGCCAGCAGTTTACCCGACGAGAAGTCTAGCAATCAGCCCCAGCATTTT
-	TRBD2	TRBV11-2	TRBJ2-1	CASSLLAGAYNEQFF	TGTGCCAGCAGCCTCCTAGCGGGAGCCTACAATGAGCAGTTCTTC
-	-	TRBV5-1	TRBJ2-2	CASSLGRTANTGELFF	TGCGCCAGCAGCTTGGGACGGACAGCGAACACCGGGGAGCTGTTTTTT
-	-	TRBV7-2	TRBJ2-7	CASSLAGRVYEQYF	TGTGCCAGCAGCTTAGCTGGCAGGGTCTACGAGCAGTACTTC
-	-	TRBV7-2	TRBJ2-6	CASSLDAGTSGANVLTF	TGTGCCAGCAGCTTAGACGCCGGGACTTCTGGGGCCAACGTCCTGACTTTC
-	-	TRBV9	TRBJ2-5	CASSNRQVPQETQYF	TGTGCCAGCAGCAATCGACAGGTACCCCAAGAGACCCAGTACTTC
-	-	TRBV4-1	TRBJ2-3	CASSHWKDSTDTQYF	TGCGCCAGCAGCCATTGGAAGGACTCCACAGATACGCAGTATTTT
-	TRBD2	TRBV23-1	TRBJ2-1	CASSQSTSGRAGEQFF	TGCGCCAGCAGTCAATCTACTAGCGGGAGGGCAGGCGAGCAGTTCTTC
-	TRBD1	TRBV7-7	TRBJ2-3	CASSLGDRYTDTQYF	TGTGCCAGCAGCTTAGGGGACAGGTACACAGATACGCAGTATTTT
-	-	TRBV10-3	TRBJ2-3	CAISGQQGSTDTQYF	TGTGCCATCAGTGGACAGCAGGGGAGCACAGATACGCAGTATTTT
once	-	TRBV4-1	TRBJ2-1	CASSQEASGERYEQFF	TGCGCCAGCAGCCAAGAGGCCAGCGGCGAGAGGTATGAGCAGTTCTTC
-	TRBD2	TRBV5-1	TRBJ2-7	CASSWGLAGEHYEQYF	TGCGCCAGCAGCTGGGGACTAGCGGGAGAGCACTACGAGCAGTACTTC
-	-	TRBV7-2	TRBJ1-2	CASSSYGYTF	TGTGCCAGCAGTTCGTATGGCTACACCTTC
-	-	TRBV5-5	TRBJ2-1	CASSLQGFNEQFF	TGTGCCAGCAGCTTGCAGGGTTTCAATGAGCAGTTCTTC
-	-	TRBV18	TRBJ2-3	CASSPRVGTDTQYF	TGTGCCAGCTCACCACGGGTCGGAACAGATACGCAGTATTTT
-	-	TRBV6-5	TRBJ1-2	CASTKGANYGYTF	TGTGCCAGCACTAAAGGCGCTAACTATGGCTACACCTTC
-	-	TRBV25-1	TRBJ1-1	CASSVRLEAFF	TGTGCCAGCAGTGTAAGATTAGAAGCTTTCTTT
-	TRBD2	TRBV5-4	TRBJ2-3	CASSDRLAASTDTQYF	TGTGCCAGCAGCGATAGACTAGCGGCTAGCACAGATACGCAGTATTTT
-	-	TRBV5-1	TRBJ2-7	CASSLAGTNYEQYF	TGCGCCAGCAGCTTGGCGGGGACAAACTACGAGCAGTACTTC
-	TRBD1	TRBV28	TRBJ1-1	CASRGQLNTEAFF	TGTGCCAGCCGGGGACAGTTAAACACTGAAGCTTTCTTT
-	TRBD1	TRBV11-2	TRBJ2-7	CASSSTKLGTGTYEQYF	TGTGCCAGCAGCTCGACTAAACTGGGGACAGGAACTTACGAGCAGTACTTC
-	TRBD2	TRBV19	TRBJ2-1	CASSIAGGTYNEQFF	TGTGCCAGTAGTATCGCGGGAGGGACTTACAATGAGCAGTTCTTC
-	-	TRBV4-3	TRBJ2-7	CASSQGVGHSATYEQYF	TGCGCCAGCAGCCAAGGGGTCGGACACTCGGCAACCTACGAGCAGTACTTC
-	TRBD2	TRBV11-2	TRBJ2-1	CASSFRTSGTHNEQFF	TGTGCCAGCAGCTTCCGGACTAGCGGGACACACAATGAGCAGTTCTTC
-	-	TRBV25-1	TRBJ2-1	CASSESGARLRNEQFF	TGTGCCAGCAGTGAAAGTGGCGCTCGGTTACGCAATGAGCAGTTCTTC
-	-	TRBV2	TRBJ2-3	CASTDDTQYF	TGTGCCAGCACGGACGATACGCAGTATTTT
-	-	TRBV28	TRBJ2-7	CASRSPPFEQYF	TGTGCCAGCAGGTCACCCCCTTTCGAGCAGTACTTC
once	TRBD1	TRBV7-7	TRBJ2-5	CASSLLGGSETQYF	TGTGCTAGCAGCTTGTTAGGGGGCTCGGAGACCCAGTACTTC
once	-	TRBV6-6	TRBJ2-7	CASSYGSLVGEQYF	TGTGCCAGCAGTTACGGGAGTCTAGTCGGCGAGCAGTACTTC
-	-	TRBV2	TRBJ1-4	CASSEAPTGEKLFF	TGTGCCAGCAGTGAAGCGCCCACGGGTGAAAAACTGTTTTTT
-	-	TRBV27	TRBJ1-4	CASRETTGYRGEKLFF	TGTGCCAGCAGAGAAACAACAGGCTATCGGGGGGAAAAACTGTTTTTT
-	-	TRBV5-1	TRBJ2-2	CASRTRPNTGELFF	TGCGCCAGCAGAACTCGACCGAACACCGGGGAGCTGTTTTTT
-	TRBD2	TRBV5-1	TRBJ2-1	CASSQGGLAGVDEQFF	TGCGCCAGCAGCCAAGGGGGGCTAGCGGGAGTTGATGAGCAGTTCTTC
-	-	TRBV10-3	TRBJ1-2	CAISESGTGKGGRGYTF	TGTGCCATCAGTGAGTCTGGAACAGGGAAGGGCGGAAGAGGCTACACCTTC
once	-	TRBV30	TRBJ2-5	CAWTGMETQYF	TGTGCCTGGACGGGGATGGAGACCCAGTACTTC
once	TRBD2	TRBV7-2	TRBJ2-1	CASSPRQRTRARNEQFF	TGTGCCAGCAGCCCCCGTCAACGGACTAGAGCCCGCAATGAGCAGTTCTTC
-	-	TRBV7-8	TRBJ2-3	CASSLASQPLAASTDTQYF	TGTGCCAGCAGCTTAGCCTCACAACCCTTAGCGGCATCCACAGATACGCAGTATTTT
-	-	TRBV5-1	TRBJ2-2	CASRYLSDSGELFF	TGCGCCAGCCGATACCTATCAGATTCCGGGGAGCTGTTTTTT
-	-	TRBV18	TRBJ2-7	CASSPLGTTYEQYF	TGTGCCAGCTCACCCCTAGGCACAACCTACGAGCAGTACTTC
-	TRBD2	TRBV10-3	TRBJ2-7	CAISDRGLAGAGEQYF	TGTGCCATCAGTGACCGGGGACTAGCGGGAGCGGGGGAGCAGTACTTC
-	-	TRBV5-4	TRBJ2-7	CASRKDSNSYEQYF	TGTGCCAGCAGAAAGGACAGTAACTCCTACGAGCAGTACTTC
-	-	TRBV18	TRBJ2-2	CASSPPSNTGELFF	TGTGCCAGCTCACCACCGTCTAACACCGGGGAGCTGTTTTTT